This T cell receptor beta chain is from a study of blood T cell repertoires in COVID-19 (dated by TCRdb to between 2020 and 2021). Study-level background: Collaborator samples came from the United States, Italy and Spain and covered acute and convalescent phases of COVID-19. The prospective study material was composed of cDNA or gDNA derived from T cells, B-cell-depleted T cells, or PBMCs. Deeply sampled blood TCRbeta repertoires from subjects exposed to, actively infected with, or recovered from COVID-19 were included in the dataset. The repertoires were released in a freely available public database meant as a resource for research on the immune response to SARS-CoV-2. The samples were drawn from the first 160 participants of the ongoing ImmuneRACE study and from some 1,300 subjects provided by 6 global collaborators. Nearly every sample came with metadata listing a de-identified subject ID, COVID-19 status, age in years and sex. HLA class I and class II types, where available, came from metadata supplied by the sample provider rather than from assay-based typing. Results the study describes overall, beyond this receptor: The amount of clinical and demographic metadata varied by source and participant and was provided uncurated.

On this clone: There is no known antigen for this receptor. No base-level quality is on record; no much larger clone is a single base apart.

Whole blood was collected in K2EDTA tubes by collaborating institutions according to the institutions' own protocols. For TCRbeta analysis, collaborators shipped samples as frozen whole blood, isolated PBMCs, or DNA extracted from either of those sample types. From its cysteine to its phenylalanine, the CDR3 spans 16 amino acids. Only the CDR3 DNA stays, 48 bases, in frame from base 1. In the germline V gene, CDR1 corresponds to MNHNS and CDR2 to SASEGT. Germline trimming: 3 bases from V, 4 bases from J; junction bases outside gene matches: 10. TCRbeta CDR3 regions were amplified from genomic DNA by means of the immunoSEQ Assay, a bias-controlled multiplex PCR. The authors' analysis ran thus. Nucleated cell counts per sample were estimated from amplification of reference gene primers within the assay. To quantify the absolute abundance of each unique TCRbeta CDR3 rearrangement, sequence reads were collapsed and filtered. Productive Simpson clonality was computed per sample as the square root of Simpson's diversity index over productive rearrangements. TCRdb's version of the immuneACCESS table is confined to in-frame rearrangements and falls short of the full clone set. An unresolved V gene accounts for under half of the shortfall where checked; the remainder is of unknown origin. V, J and clone size are taken as reported in that table, and D and trimming were inferred from the DNA itself. A total of roughly 160,000 clones appear in this sample, about 85% of them only once. The ten top clones hold about 0.98% of the sample.

The rearrangement combines TRBV6-1 with TRBJ1-2, and TRBD1 matches 8 of the central bases. The sequence was obtained from a man aged 18 to 30 with acute or convalescent COVID-19. The sample was peripheral blood. Here the CDR3 is given as CASSESWDRLFYGYTF. The DNA sequence reads TGTGCCAGCAGTGAGAGTTGGGACAGGCTCTTCTATGGCTACACCTTC.